Described below is a single TCR beta chain sequence and its context. The antigen is undetermined. The sample comes from a study of OX40 agonist ivuxolimab in advanced cancers. At the level of the study: Patients undergoing dose escalation presented with hepatocellular carcinoma, melanoma, renal cell or head and neck cancer. Overall study results and limits: Expanded clones tended on average to be more numerous among CD8+ T cells than CD4+.

Germline-derived CDR1 and CDR2 are MNHEY and SVGAGI. The CDR3 length is 13 residues. V lost 6 bases and J lost 14, with 17 bases in between. Some clones are missing from TCRdb's copy, which holds only in-frame ones; the method was immunoSEQ multiplex PCR. The sample contains 50,000 to 65,000 clones, about 90% of which appear only once. The chain links TRBV6-5 to TRBJ1-6; weak D call: TRBD1 (5 bases). Source: CD4+ or CD8+ T cells sorted from blood, taken in a trial of the OX40 agonist ivuxolimab. The receptor was derived from an adult with an advanced solid tumor such as melanoma, head and neck, liver or kidney cancer. The CDR3 reads CASSPMRGESLHF. The CDR3 bases are TGTGCCAGCAGCCCTATGAGGGGCGAGTCCCTCCACTTT.